This T cell receptor beta chain came from a study of regulatory T cells in long-lasting Graves disease. Time point: newly diagnosed GD, antithyroid drugs for less than 3 months. Making the TCR library involved RNA that had been extracted from PBMCs. Trimming took off 5 bases at V and 0 bases at J, with 11 bases between the two ends. The CDR3 has 14 residues. Of note for this clonotype: Its antigen is still unknown.

The authors built TCR beta libraries using iRepertoire HTBI primers and Arm-PCR of CDR3 regions. TCRdb passed the multiplex PCR reads through MiXCR, listing each CDR3 protein once. Of a few hundred thousand distinct CDR3 sequences listed, approximately 15% are singletons. Overall study findings and caveats: Relative to newly diagnosed Graves' patients, persistent ones had lower TCR diversity.

This sample was shared with a second study, whose subject was T cells in Graves' hyperthyroidism and ophthalmopathy. From that second work: Subjects aged 18 to 65 presented with newly diagnosed hyperthyroidism of less than 2 months' duration. Most thyroid clonotypes expanded above 0.001 were also detected in blood.

This TCR came from a woman between 35 and 50 years old with Graves disease. The material sequenced was peripheral blood mononuclear cells (PBMCs), taken at new diagnosis, from a patient treated with antithyroid drugs. The chain links TRBV12-3 or TRBV12-4 to TRBJ2-7, with unresolved D. CDR3 sequence: CASSNTGSSYEQYF. DNA of the CDR3: TGTGCCAGCAGTAACACCGGGTCCTCCTACGAGCAGTACTTC.